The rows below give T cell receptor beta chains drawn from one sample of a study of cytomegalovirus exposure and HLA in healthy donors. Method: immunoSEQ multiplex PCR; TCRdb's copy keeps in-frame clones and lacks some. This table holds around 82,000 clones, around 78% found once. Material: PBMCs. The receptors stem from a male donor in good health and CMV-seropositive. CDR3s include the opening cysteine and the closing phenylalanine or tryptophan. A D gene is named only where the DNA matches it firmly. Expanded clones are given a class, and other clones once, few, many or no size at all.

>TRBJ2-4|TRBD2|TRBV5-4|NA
CASSLGGGGPYLNIQYF
TGTGCCAGCAGCTTGGGGGGGGGAGGGCCGTATTTAAACATTCAGTACTTC
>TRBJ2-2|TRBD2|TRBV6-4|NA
CASSVGLENTGELFF
TGTGCCAGCAGTGTTGGACTAGAGAACACCGGGGAGCTGTTTTTT
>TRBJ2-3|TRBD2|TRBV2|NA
CASRNSGRGTDTQYF
TGTGCCAGCAGGAATAGCGGGAGGGGCACAGATACGCAGTATTTT
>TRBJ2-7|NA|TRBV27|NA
CASSSGTSAYEQYF
TGTGCCAGCAGTTCCGGGACTTCAGCCTACGAGCAGTACTTC
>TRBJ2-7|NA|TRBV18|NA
CASSPPYTRGEQYF
TGTGCTAGCTCACCACCGTACACCCGGGGCGAGCAGTACTTC
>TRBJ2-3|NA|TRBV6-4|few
CASSVSVTDTQYF
TGTGCCAGCAGTGTGTCAGTCACAGATACGCAGTATTTT
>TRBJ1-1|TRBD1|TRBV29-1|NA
CSVAGTDSEAFF
TGCAGCGTTGCCGGGACAGACAGTGAAGCTTTCTTT
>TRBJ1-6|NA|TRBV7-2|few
CASSFNNSPLHF
TGTGCCAGCAGCTTCAATAATTCACCCCTCCACTTT
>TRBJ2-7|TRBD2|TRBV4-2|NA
CASSRTSGFHEQYF
TGTGCCAGCAGCCGAACTAGCGGGTTCCACGAGCAGTACTTC
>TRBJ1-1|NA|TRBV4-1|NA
CASSQHTMGEVGEAFF
TGCGCCAGCAGCCAACACACGATGGGGGAGGTAGGGGAAGCTTTCTTT
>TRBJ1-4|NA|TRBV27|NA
CAPRKGRGLVFPNEKLFF
TGTGCCCCAAGGAAGGGCCGAGGGCTAGTTTTCCCTAATGAAAAACTGTTTTTT
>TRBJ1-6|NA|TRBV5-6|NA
CASSSGRDIYSPLHF
TGTGCCAGCAGCTCAGGCCGAGACATCTATTCACCCCTCCACTTT
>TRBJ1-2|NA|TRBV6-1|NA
CASSEYGGQDYGYTF
TGTGCCAGCAGTGAATACGGTGGGCAGGACTATGGCTACACCTTC
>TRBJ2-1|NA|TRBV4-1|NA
CASRQSTFAGGPLFF
TGCGCCAGCAGGCAATCCACATTCGCAGGTGGGCCATTGTTCTTC
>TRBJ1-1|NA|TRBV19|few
CASSIGVWSTEAFF
TGTGCCAGTAGTATCGGAGTATGGAGCACTGAAGCTTTCTTT
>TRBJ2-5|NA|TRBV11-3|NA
CASSRQGTETQYF
TGTGCCAGCAGCCGGCAGGGAACAGAGACCCAGTACTTC
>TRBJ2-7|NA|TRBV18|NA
CASSPSSTLTYEQYF
TGTGCCAGCTCACCAAGTAGCACTCTAACCTACGAGCAGTACTTC
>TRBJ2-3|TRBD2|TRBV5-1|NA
CASSDGRGGHTDTQYF
TGCGCCAGCAGCGACGGACGGGGGGGCCACACAGATACGCAGTATTTT
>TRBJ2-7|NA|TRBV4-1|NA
CASSRRETDYEQYF
TGCGCCAGCAGCCGACGGGAAACAGACTACGAGCAGTACTTC
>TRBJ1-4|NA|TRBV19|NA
CASGLRGGWTNEKLFF
TGTGCCAGTGGATTAAGAGGAGGTTGGACTAATGAAAAACTGTTTTTT
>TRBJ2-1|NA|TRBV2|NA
CASSEDRRGAYNEQFF
TGTGCCAGCAGTGAAGATCGACGGGGGGCGTACAATGAGCAGTTCTTC
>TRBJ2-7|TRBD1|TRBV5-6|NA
CASSLAGGPREQYF
TGTGCCAGCAGCTTGGCAGGGGGTCCCCGCGAGCAGTACTTC
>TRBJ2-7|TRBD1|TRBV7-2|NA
CASSSQDRVEQYF
TGTGCCAGCAGCTCTCAGGACAGGGTCGAGCAGTACTTC
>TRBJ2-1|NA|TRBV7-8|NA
CASSSPRVLILNEQFF
TGTGCCAGCAGCTCGCCCCGGGTCCTGATTCTCAATGAGCAGTTCTTC
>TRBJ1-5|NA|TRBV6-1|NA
CASSEARAGSQPQHF
TGTGCCAGCAGTGAAGCAAGGGCAGGGTCTCAGCCCCAGCATTTT
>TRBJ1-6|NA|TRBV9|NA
CASSDALSPLHF
TGTGCCAGCAGCGACGCACTATCACCCCTCCACTTT
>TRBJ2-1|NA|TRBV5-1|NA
CASSSTGSYYNEQFF
TGCGCCAGCAGCTCTACGGGTTCCTATTACAATGAGCAGTTCTTC
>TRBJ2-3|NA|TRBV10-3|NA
CAISDQDSPPYTDTQYF
TGTGCCATCAGTGATCAAGACAGCCCACCCTACACAGATACGCAGTATTTT
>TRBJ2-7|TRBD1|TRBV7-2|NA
CASSERGQGVYEQYF
TGTGCCAGCAGCGAAAGAGGGCAGGGGGTCTACGAGCAGTACTTC
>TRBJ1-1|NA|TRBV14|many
CASSQGANTEAFF
TGTGCCAGCAGCCAGGGGGCGAACACTGAAGCTTTCTTT